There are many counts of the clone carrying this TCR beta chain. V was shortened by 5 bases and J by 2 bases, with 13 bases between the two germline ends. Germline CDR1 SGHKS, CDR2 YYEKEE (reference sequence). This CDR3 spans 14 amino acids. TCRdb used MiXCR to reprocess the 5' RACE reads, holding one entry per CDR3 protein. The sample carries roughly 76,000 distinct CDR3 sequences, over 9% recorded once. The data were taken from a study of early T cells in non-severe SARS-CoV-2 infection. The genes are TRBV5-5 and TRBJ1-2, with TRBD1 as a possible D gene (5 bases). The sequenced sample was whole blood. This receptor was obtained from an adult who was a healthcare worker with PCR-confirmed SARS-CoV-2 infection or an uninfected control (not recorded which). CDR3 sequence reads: CASSQETANYGYTF. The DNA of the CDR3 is TGTGCCAGCAGTCAAGAGACAGCCAACTATGGCTACACCTTC.